The next 19 T cell receptor beta chains were all read from a single sample in a study of cytomegalovirus exposure and HLA in healthy donors. 60 Vbeta and 13 Jbeta primers were used in PCR. Profiling relied on immunoSEQ multiplex PCR, and the TCRdb table lists in-frame clones only, not all of them. The data contain 200,000 to 250,000 clones, 70% to 80% of them singletons. Sequencing was done on a sample of PBMCs. The receptors stem from a girl aged 2-10 years in good health and CMV-seronegative.

Points on this clone: This sequence may be a read error, since a much larger clone differs from it by one base. The V and J genes are TRBV2 and TRBJ2-1; 8 bases agree with TRBD2. Trimming took 6 bases from V and 0 from J; bases not matched to a gene: 4. The CDR3 is 15 amino acids. The germline gives CDR1 SNHLY, CDR2 FYNNEI. The CDR3 DNA reads as TGTGCCAGCAGCCCCGGGAGGGGCTCCTACAATGAGCAGTTCTTC. Its protein is CASSPGRGSYNEQFF.

This rearrangement joins TRBV6-1 to TRBJ2-7; a weak D match, TRBD2 (5 bases). From germline, CDR1 is MNHNS and CDR2 SASEGT. The V gene lost 2 bases and the J gene lost 6 bases, with 17 bases spanning the gap. The CDR3 spans 15 residues. This chain's CDR3 is CASSENPAGNIEQYF. In DNA form, the CDR3 reads TGTGCCAGCAGTGAAAACCCCGCGGGTAATATCGAGCAGTACTTC.

The chain employs TRBV6-5 and TRBJ1-2, with a tentative D call TRBD1 (5 bases). The CDR3 consists of 14 residues. V lost 6 bases and J 8 bases, leaving 19 bases between the germline ends. Germline CDR1 reads MNHEY; CDR2 reads SVGAGI. The CDR3 loop is CASRPPGGVGGYTF. The CDR3 bases are TGTGCCAGCAGACCACCGGGAGGGGTGGGAGGCTACACCTTC.

The chain employs TRBV29-1 and TRBJ1-1; no reliable D call. Germline CDR1 SQVTM, CDR2 ANQGSEA. This CDR3 is built from 14 residues. V shed 5 bases and J shed 0 bases, with 13 bases lying between them. CDR3 region: CSVSGGSMNTEAFF. CDR3 coding DNA: TGCAGCGTTTCAGGTGGGTCCATGAACACTGAAGCTTTCTTT.

The chain joins TRBV7-2 to TRBJ2-2, with D possibly matching TRBD1 (6 bases). Germline CDR1 and CDR2: SGHTA and FQGNSA. This CDR3 is 15 amino acids long. V was clipped by 1 base and J by 2 bases, with 8 bases between them. The CDR3 DNA reads as TGTGCCAGCAGCTTAGTAGGGACAAACACCGGGGAGCTGTTTTTT. Amino acid sequence: CASSLVGTNTGELFF.

The V call is TRBV2, the J call TRBJ1-6, with TRBD1 identical over 8 bases. Germline-derived CDR1 and CDR2 are SNHLY and FYNNEI. This CDR3 is 13 amino acids long. V was pared by 4 bases and J by 10 bases, with 3 bases of the junction left unmatched. The CDR3 DNA is TGTGCCAGCAGTGCGGGACAGGCATCACCCCTCCACTTT. Residues: CASSAGQASPLHF. Full variable domain (outside the CDR3, taken from reference TRBV2 and TRBJ1-6): EPEVTQTPSHQVTQMGQEVILRCVPISNHLYFYWYRQILGQKVEFLVSFYNNEISEKSEIFDDQFSVERPDGSNFTLKIRSTKLEDSAMYFCASSAGQASPLHFGNGTRLTVT.

In the case of this clone: Other nucleotide sequences in the sample specify the same CDR3. This chain links TRBV14 with TRBJ2-7, with 7 bases matching TRBD2. V gave up 3 bases and J gave up 3 bases; unmatched junction bases: 11. This CDR3 comprises 16 residues. CDR1 SGHDN and CDR2 FVKESK come from the germline V gene. CDR3 sequence (DNA): TGTGCCAGCAGCCACCAATGGAGGGACTACAACTACGAGCAGTACTTC. Amino acid sequence: CASSHQWRDYNYEQYF.

This chain joins TRBV6-5 and TRBJ1-1; D may be TRBD1 (5 bases). Trimming pared 8 bases from V and 1 base from J, leaving 11 bases between. Germline CDR1 and CDR2: MNHEY and SVGAGI. This CDR3 is 13 amino acids long. The CDR3 region is CASQGGANTEAFF. The CDR3, as DNA: TGTGCCAGCCAGGGAGGGGCGAACACTGAAGCTTTCTTT.

CDR3 in amino acids: CASRTTRGRDTEAFF. As DNA, the CDR3 is TGTGCCAGCAGAACTACGAGAGGTCGGGACACTGAAGCTTTCTTT. V is TRBV7-9 and J is TRBJ1-1; D call uncertain. The CDR3 contains 15 residues. Germline V gives CDR1 SEHNR, CDR2 FQNEAQ (reference sequence). V was shortened by 6 bases and J by 3 bases, with 17 bases between the two germline ends.

V is TRBV7-9 and J is TRBJ2-6; 9 bases agree with TRBD1. There are 15 residues in the CDR3. Trimming removed 4 bases from V and 13 bases from J; junction bases left unmatched: 11. Germline V gives CDR1 SEHNR, CDR2 FQNEAQ (reference sequence). Here the CDR3 DNA reads TGTGCCAGCAGCTGGGACAGGGAGGGGTATAGAGTCCTGACTTTC. This encodes CASSWDREGYRVLTF.

The rearrangement uses TRBV19 and TRBJ1-2, with TRBD1 matching over 8 bases. Germline-derived CDR1 and CDR2 are LNHDA and SQIVND (reference sequence). V trimming: 7 bases; J trimming: 2 bases; junction bases outside the gene matches: 3. The CDR3 is 13 amino acids. CDR3 DNA: TGTGCCAGTACCCGGACAGGGAACTATGGCTACACCTTC. This gives the protein CASTRTGNYGYTF.

This clone was observed a single time. The chain carries TRBV27 and TRBJ2-5, with 8 bases identical to TRBD1. Trimming cost V 2 bases and J 0 bases; bases outside gene matches: 2. The CDR3 length is 15 residues. Germline V gene sequence: CDR1 MNHEY, CDR2 SMNVEV (reference sequence). The CDR3 spells CASSLGRGHQETQYF. CDR3 coding DNA: TGTGCCAGCAGTTTAGGCAGGGGGCACCAAGAGACCCAGTACTTC.

The rearrangement uses TRBV7-8 and TRBJ1-5; TRBD1 is a possible D gene (5 bases). The V and J ends lost 3 bases and 4 bases respectively, with 10 bases between them. The germline V gene has CDR1 SGHVS and CDR2 FQNEAQ. There are 14 residues in the CDR3. The CDR3 spells CASSFREGNQPQHF. CDR3 coding DNA: TGTGCCAGCAGCTTCAGGGAGGGAAATCAGCCCCAGCATTTT.

This chain uses TRBV6-1 with TRBJ1-5; D perhaps matches TRBD1 (5 bases). From germline, CDR1 is MNHNS and CDR2 SASEGT. Trimming took 0 bases from V and 2 from J, leaving 11 bases between them. The CDR3 totals 16 residues. CDR3 residues: CASSEAWARGNQPQHF. The CDR3 bases are TGTGCCAGCAGTGAAGCGTGGGCCAGGGGCAATCAGCCCCAGCATTTT.

The chain links TRBV5-4 to TRBJ2-3, with 9 positions matching TRBD2. The V segment lost 5 bases and the J segment 3 bases; nucleotides outside the gene matches: 7. The CDR3 extends over 15 amino acids. CDR1 is SGHNT, CDR2 YYREEE, per germline (reference sequence). Here the CDR3 reads CASRTAGGRTDTQYF. The CDR3 coding sequence is TGTGCCAGCAGGACAGCGGGAGGCAGAACAGATACGCAGTATTTT.

The chain carries TRBV7-3 and TRBJ2-2, with a weak D call TRBD1 (5 bases). This CDR3 has 16 residues. Trimming shortened V by 1 base and J by 3 bases, and 12 bases separated the two germline ends. CDR1 is SGHTA, CDR2 FQGTGA, per germline. The CDR3 DNA reads as TGTGCCAGCAGCTTAAATGTCGGCAGGGACACCGGGGAGCTGTTTTTT. Protein: CASSLNVGRDTGELFF.

This CDR3 is CASSLLPGQTNQPQHF. CDR3 DNA: TGTGCCAGCAGCTTACTTCCGGGACAGACAAATCAGCCCCAGCATTTT. V is TRBV7-6 and J is TRBJ1-5; TRBD1 aligns across 7 bases. This CDR3 has 16 amino acids. The V gene's germline CDR1 is SGHVS and CDR2 FNYEAQ. V trimming: 2 bases; J trimming: 4 bases; junction bases outside the gene matches: 8. The full variable domain, its missing parts supplied by reference TRBV7-6 and TRBJ1-5, is GAGVSQSPRYKVTKRGQDVALRCDPISGHVSLYWYRQALGQGPEFLTYFNYEAQQDKSGLPNDRFSAERPEGSISTLTIQRTEQRDSAMYRCASSLLPGQTNQPQHFGDGTRLSIL.

The chain carries TRBV6-6 and TRBJ1-3; D not resolved. Trimming took 7 bases from V and 1 from J, leaving 8 bases between them. The germline gives CDR1 MNHNY, CDR2 SVGAGI (reference sequence). The CDR3 totals 13 residues. The CDR3 sequence: CASTYQSGNTIYF. For the CDR3, the DNA is TGTGCCAGCACCTACCAATCTGGAAACACCATATATTTT.

The chain links TRBV19 to TRBJ1-1, with D hard to call. The V gene's germline CDR1 is LNHDA and CDR2 SQIVND (reference sequence). This CDR3 spans 15 amino acids. The V end lost 1 base, the J end lost 4 bases, and 13 bases lay between the germline ends. The CDR3 DNA reads as TGTGCCAGTAGTATAGCAGGCAGGTTGCCCACTGAAGCTTTCTTT. Translating it yields CASSIAGRLPTEAFF.